The rows below give T cell receptor beta chains drawn from one sample of a study of shared T cell receptors in the human thymus. Sequenced by immunoSEQ multiplex PCR; TCRdb stores in-frame clones only, minus some. The data contain some 660,000 clones, 70% to 90% of them singletons. In addition, the sample was reused for a study of human thymus T cells.

Sequenced: thymocytes. The source is a boy under two years old with a congenital heart defect. The CDR3 runs from the conserved cysteine through the conserved F or W. D genes are given only for firm matches. Rows may omit the clone size; those that give it use once, few, many or a size class.

length	D	V	J	size	DNA	CDR3
14	TRBD1	TRBV2	TRBJ1-6	NA	TGTGCCAGCATTAACAGGGGGATTGACTCACCCCTCCACTTT	CASINRGIDSPLHF
17	TRBD1	TRBV5-1	TRBJ1-2	once	TGCGCCAGCAGCTTGGAGGTGGACAGGGAAGGGACCTATGGCTACACCTTC	CASSLEVDREGTYGYTF
15	NA	TRBV28	TRBJ2-1	NA	TGTGCCAGCAGGCCTTTGAGAACCTTTTACAATGAGCAGTTCTTC	CASRPLRTFYNEQFF
14	NA	TRBV5-1	TRBJ2-1	NA	TGCGCCAGCAAAGTAGACTCCTCCTACAATGGGCAGTTCTTC	CASKVDSSYNGQFF
14	NA	TRBV18	TRBJ1-6	NA	TGTGCCAGCTGCGGCGGGGCTGAGTTTTCACCCCTCCACTTT	CASCGGAEFSPLHF
15	TRBD1	TRBV7-9	TRBJ1-2	NA	TGTGCCAGCAGCGGGGGACAGGGAGGGAACTATGGCTACACCTTC	CASSGGQGGNYGYTF
14	NA	TRBV13	TRBJ1-2	NA	TGTGCCAGCAGCTTCGGGGAATCCAGCTATGGCTACACCTTC	CASSFGESSYGYTF
10	NA	TRBV2	TRBJ1-2	NA	TGTTTGGCCTCAGACTATGGCTACACCTTC	CLASDYGYTF
17	NA	TRBV9	TRBJ2-2	NA	TGTGCCAGCAGCGTAGCTCTGCGGAACGCGAACACCGGGGAGCTGTTTTTT	CASSVALRNANTGELFF
15	TRBD1	TRBV29-1	TRBJ2-3	NA	TGCAGCGTTGAAGGCGGGGGACAGGGGGTGGATACGCAGTATTTT	CSVEGGGQGVDTQYF
14	NA	TRBV28	TRBJ1-2	NA	TGTGCCAGCAGTCTACTCCTTAATAACTATGGCTACACCTTC	CASSLLLNNYGYTF
19	NA	TRBV5-6	TRBJ1-5	NA	TGTGCCAGCAGCTTGGGGGGCGGCAGTAGGGGGACACTTAATCAGCCCCAGCATTTT	CASSLGGGSRGTLNQPQHF
16	TRBD1	TRBV28	TRBJ1-4	NA	TGTGCCAGCAGTTTAAGCAGGGGGCGTCGCAATGAAAAACTGTTTTTT	CASSLSRGRRNEKLFF
15	NA	TRBV7-3	TRBJ2-7	NA	TGTGCCAGCAGCTTGAACCCAGGGCAATTTCACGAGCAGTACTTC	CASSLNPGQFHEQYF
16	NA	TRBV10-3	TRBJ1-1	NA	TGTGCCATCAGTATCACAGGGATCCAAATGAACACTGAAGCTTTCTTT	CAISITGIQMNTEAFF
16	NA	TRBV11-2	TRBJ2-3	few	TGTGCCAGCAGCCCCGACTTAGGAGGAGGTTATCATACGCAGTATTTT	CASSPDLGGGYHTQYF
14	NA	TRBV5-1	TRBJ2-1	NA	TGCGCCAGCAGACCGACTCCCGCTTCGGTGGAGCAGTTCTTC	CASRPTPASVEQFF
14	NA	TRBV30	TRBJ1-5	NA	TGTGCCTGGGGGAGGGATAGAGGGGATCAGCCCCAGCATTTT	CAWGRDRGDQPQHF
15	NA	TRBV12-1	TRBJ2-1	NA	TGTGCCAGCAGCTCTGGAAGAGGCTCCTACAATGAGCAGTTCTTC	CASSSGRGSYNEQFF
16	TRBD1	TRBV4-1	TRBJ2-7	NA	TGCGCCAGCAGCCATAACTCAGGACAGGGGGCCAACGAGCAGTACTTC	CASSHNSGQGANEQYF
15	TRBD2	TRBV10-2	TRBJ2-7	NA	TGCGCCAGCAGTTGGTCTAGCGGGAGTCTGGGCGAGCAGTACTTC	CASSWSSGSLGEQYF
16	TRBD1	TRBV7-2	TRBJ1-2	NA	TGTGCCAGCAGCTTATTGGACAGGGGTATAAAATATGGCTACACCTTC	CASSLLDRGIKYGYTF
13	TRBD1	TRBV5-4	TRBJ1-2	NA	TGTGCCAGCAGCCCACCGACAGGGGGAGGCTACACCTTC	CASSPPTGGGYTF
15	TRBD2	TRBV28	TRBJ2-7	once	TGTGCCAGCAGTCCAACTAGCGGGAGGGCCAGCGAGCAGTACTTC	CASSPTSGRASEQYF
13	NA	TRBV4-3	TRBJ2-1	once	TGCGCCAGCAGCCTGACATTGACGGCGAAGCAGTTCTTC	CASSLTLTAKQFF
17	TRBD2	TRBV27	TRBJ2-1	NA	TGTGCCAGCAGTTCCCCTTTAGCGGGAAGCTCCTACAATGAGCAGTTCTTC	CASSSPLAGSSYNEQFF
13	TRBD1	TRBV2	TRBJ1-6	few	TGTGCCAGCAGTCGAACGGGACAGGCGGTAGCTCACTTT	CASSRTGQAVAHF
12	NA	TRBV27	TRBJ1-1	NA	TGTGCCAGCAGGGGGAGGGCAGGTGAAGCTTTCTTT	CASRGRAGEAFF
16	TRBD2	TRBV27	TRBJ2-2	NA	TGTGCCAGCAGTCTCAGCGGGGGGGCCTACACCGGGGAGCTGTTTTTT	CASSLSGGAYTGELFF
15	TRBD2	TRBV15	TRBJ2-5	NA	TGTGCCACCAGCAGAGCTAGCGGGGGAGAGTGCGACCAGTACTTC	CATSRASGGECDQYF
18	TRBD2	TRBV7-9	TRBJ2-7	NA	TGTGCCAGCAGCCGAGAGACTAGCGGGAGGGCGAATTCCTACGAGCAGTACTTC	CASSRETSGRANSYEQYF
13	NA	TRBV2	TRBJ1-3	NA	TGTGCCAGCAGCTATGAATTTGGAAACACCATATATTTT	CASSYEFGNTIYF
16	TRBD1	TRBV4-1	TRBJ1-5	NA	TGCGCCAGCAGCCAAGATGAAAGGGGGCAGGGTCAGCCCCAGCATTTT	CASSQDERGQGQPQHF
17	TRBD2	TRBV29-1	TRBJ2-7	NA	TGCAGCGTTTCTTCCGTCCCGGGACTAGCGGGAGGAAGGGAGCAGTACTTC	CSVSSVPGLAGGREQYF
18	NA	TRBV11-2	TRBJ1-2	NA	TGTGCCAGCAGCTTAACCCGCTTAAACCTTATCGGGGGCTATGGCTACACCTTC	CASSLTRLNLIGGYGYTF
16	TRBD2	TRBV18	TRBJ2-7	NA	TGTGCCAGCTCACCGGGGACTAGCGGATTGACATACGAGCAGTACTTC	CASSPGTSGLTYEQYF
15	NA	TRBV4-1	TRBJ1-2	NA	TGCGCCAGCAGCCAAGATTGGGAGACAGGCGAAGGCTACACCTTC	CASSQDWETGEGYTF
19	TRBD2	TRBV10-1	TRBJ2-3	NA	TGCGCCAGCAGTGATGACCCTACTAGCGCCAAACGACGCACAGATACGCAGTATTTT	CASSDDPTSAKRRTDTQYF
15	TRBD2	TRBV4-1	TRBJ2-1	NA	TGCGCCAGCAGCCACTCGGCGGGGGGGAACAATGAGCAGTTCTTC	CASSHSAGGNNEQFF
13	NA	TRBV6-5	TRBJ2-2	NA	TGTGCCACCAGCGGGACAGACACCGGGGAGCTGTTTTTT	CATSGTDTGELFF
13	TRBD1	TRBV6-1	TRBJ2-3	NA	TGTGCCAGCAGTAGGACAGGTACAGATACGCAGTATTTT	CASSRTGTDTQYF
13	TRBD2	TRBV28	TRBJ2-1	NA	TGTGCCACCCTCGGGGGGGACCACAATGAGCAGTTCTTC	CATLGGDHNEQFF
19	TRBD2	TRBV5-1	TRBJ2-1	NA	TGCGCCAGCAGCCACCGGCGGAGGCGGGAGTGCGCCTCCTACAATGAGCAGTTCTTC	CASSHRRRRECASYNEQFF